This entry lists 17 T cell receptor beta chains sequenced from one sample in a study of beta chain features in type 1 diabetes (dated by TCRdb to 2017 to 2018). Library preparation was by the immunoSEQ multiplex PCR assay. The High Capacity cDNA Reverse Transcription Kit was used to reverse transcribe all of the isolated RNA, meaning that expressed TCRB transcripts were what got sequenced. TCRdb retrieved this table from immuneACCESS and kept in-frame rearrangements only. Not all clones are present; in checked studies, unresolved V genes account for under half, and no reason is known for the remainder. A total of under 400,000 clones appear in this sample, 10% to 15% of them only once. The ten biggest clones cover about 0.018% of the sample. Sequencing was carried out using naive CD4+ T cells from blood. The cell subset or site label for this specimen denotes: true naive CD4+ T cells. The receptors come from a man between 18 and 35 years old in good health.

This chain connects TRBV18 to TRBJ1-2; unclear D gene. This CDR3 has 12 residues. Trimming shortened V by 7 bases and J by 6 bases, and 12 bases separated the two germline ends. CDR1 is KGHSH, CDR2 LQKENI, per germline. The CDR3 DNA reads TGTGCCAGCTTTAACTCCTCCGATGGCTACACCTTC. Protein: CASFNSSDGYTF.

This clone was seen a few times. The CDR3 DNA is TGTGCCAGCAGCCCGCAGGGGGTCGCCTCCTACAATGAGCAGTTCTTC. The encoded protein is CASSPQGVASYNEQFF. The V call is TRBV7-3, the J call TRBJ2-1, with TRBD1 matching over 7 bases. Germline trimming cut 5 bases from V and 0 bases from J; bases unmatched to any gene: 7. CDR1 is SGHTA, CDR2 FQGTGA, per germline. CDR3 length: 16 residues.

This clone occurred many times. The rearrangement uses TRBV28 and TRBJ2-7; 7 bases agree with TRBD1. With V trimmed by 5 bases and J by 4 bases, 5 bases remained unmatched. CDR3 length: 13 amino acids. Germline CDR1 reads MDHEN; CDR2 reads SYDVKM. The chain's CDR3 is CASSRNRGYEQYF. The CDR3 nucleotides are TGTGCCAGCAGTCGGAACAGGGGTTACGAGCAGTACTTC.

Only a few counts were recorded for this clone. The chain recombines TRBV30 with TRBJ2-5; 9 bases agree with TRBD1. Trimming took 5 bases from V and 3 from J; bases not matched to a gene: 4. Germline lookup yields CDR1 GTSNPN and CDR2 SVGIG (reference sequence). The CDR3 contains 13 residues. CDR3 protein: CAWDRGGEETQYF. CDR3 nucleotide sequence: TGTGCCTGGGACAGGGGGGGCGAAGAGACCCAGTACTTC.

The rearrangement joins TRBV7-3 to TRBJ1-1; the D is unclear. Germline assignment: CDR1 SGHTA and CDR2 FQGTGA. Trimming pared 8 bases from V and 0 bases from J, leaving 13 bases between. This CDR3 contains 14 residues. This chain's CDR3 is CASRADYLNTEAFF. As DNA, the CDR3 is TGTGCCAGCCGGGCAGACTACCTGAACACTGAAGCTTTCTTT.

Only a few counts were recorded for this clone. The chain uses TRBV30 and TRBJ1-2; 10 nucleotides line up with TRBD1. J was trimmed by 7 bases and V by 2 bases; bases with no gene match: 4. The CDR3 sequence is 13 residues long. Germline loops: CDR1 GTSNPN, CDR2 SVGIG (reference sequence). The DNA for the CDR3 is TGTGCCTGGAGTCGGGACAGGGGTTTTGGCTACACCTTC. This codes for CAWSRDRGFGYTF.

The chain has TRBV30 and TRBJ2-2; no firm D call. V shed 2 bases and J shed 10 bases, with 11 bases lying between them. The CDR3 runs to 12 residues. Per the germline V gene, CDR1 is GTSNPN and CDR2 is SVGIG (reference sequence). The CDR3 bases are TGTGCCTGGAGTAACTATAACGAGGAGCTGTTTTTT. Translating gives CAWSNYNEELFF.

This clone was picked up a small number of times. This sequence joins TRBV30 and TRBJ2-7; tentatively, D is TRBD2 (6 bases). V was shortened by 0 bases and J by 5 bases, with 11 bases between the two germline ends. Germline V gene sequence: CDR1 GTSNPN, CDR2 SVGIG (reference sequence). This CDR3 comprises 13 residues. In DNA, the CDR3 is TGTGCCTGGAGTGTCCGTCTAGCGCACGAGCAGTACTTC. Its translation is CAWSVRLAHEQYF. The variable domain in full, completed from reference TRBV30 and TRBJ2-7, reads SQTIHQWPATLVQPVGSPLSLECTVEGTSNPNLYWYRQAAGRGLQLLFYSVGIGQISSEVPQNLSASRPQDRQFILSSKKLLLSDSGFYLCAWSVRLAHEQYFGPGTRLTVT.

The chain couples TRBV5-1 to TRBJ2-7; 9 nucleotides align to TRBD1. CDR1 and CDR2 from the germline V gene are SGHRS and YFSETQ. This CDR3 spans 15 amino acids. V dropped 4 bases and J dropped 5; count of bases not matched to a gene: 10. CDR3 coding DNA: TGCGCCAGCAGCGTGGACACAGGGGGCATCAACGAGCAGTACTTC. Translation gives CASSVDTGGINEQYF.

This sequence joins TRBV4-2 and TRBJ1-5; 9 nucleotides align to TRBD1. Trimming at V came to 1 base and at J to 7 bases, leaving 5 bases not matched to a gene. Germline CDR1 LGHNA, CDR2 YNFKEQ. The length of the CDR3 is 15 residues. CDR3 protein: CASSQVGTGGQPQHF. CDR3 nucleotide sequence: TGTGCCAGCAGCCAAGTCGGCACAGGGGGCCAGCCCCAGCATTTT.

This clone was seen only a few times. The genes are TRBV7-2 and TRBJ1-2; D not resolved. The CDR3 loop spans 14 amino acids. Trimming stripped 2 bases from V and 9 bases from J, with 16 bases between. Germline CDR1 SGHTA, CDR2 FQGNSA. CDR3 region: CASSLSGGLQRYTF. CDR3 nucleotides: TGTGCCAGCAGCTTATCCGGAGGGCTCCAGCGCTACACCTTC.

This clone turned up a few times. The rearrangement joins TRBV27 to TRBJ1-5; D call uncertain. The V end was cut by 6 bases, the J end by 5 bases, with 14 bases between. The CDR3 covers 14 residues. Per germline, CDR1 MNHEY and CDR2 SMNVEV (reference sequence). CDR3 residues: CASREGGEHQPQHF. CDR3 sequence (DNA): TGTGCCAGCAGGGAGGGCGGGGAGCATCAGCCCCAGCATTTT.

The rearrangement uses TRBV6-5 and TRBJ2-3; TRBD2 is a possible D gene (6 bases). Germline-derived CDR1 and CDR2 are MNHEY and SVGAGI. The CDR3 consists of 14 residues. Trimming removed 2 bases at V and 4 bases at J, with 10 bases between. CDR3 in DNA: TGTGCCAGCAGTTACGCTGGGAGGTCAGATACGCAGTATTTT. It is translated as CASSYAGRSDTQYF.

This clone was seen a few times. The rearrangement joins TRBV6-5 to TRBJ2-5, with D possibly being TRBD2 (7 bases). The germline V and J ends were trimmed by 1 base and 7 bases, with 13 bases remaining between them. This CDR3 has 14 residues. Germline V CDR1 and CDR2: MNHEY, SVGAGI. The DNA of the CDR3 is TGTGCCAGCAGTTACTTTGCAGGGGAGGGGACCCAGTACTTC. As protein: CASSYFAGEGTQYF.

The gene calls are TRBV30 and TRBJ1-1, with D possibly being TRBD1 (5 bases). Germline values: CDR1 GTSNPN, CDR2 SVGIG (reference sequence). The CDR3 runs to 13 residues. The V end lost 4 bases, the J end lost 1 base, and 10 bases lay between the germline ends. The chain's CDR3 is CAWKRQGNTEAFF. The CDR3 nucleotides read TGTGCCTGGAAACGGCAGGGGAACACTGAAGCTTTCTTT.

In its sample, this clone was seen a few times. The chain combines TRBV18 with TRBJ2-1; TRBD2 aligns across 10 bases. Germline CDR1 KGHSH, CDR2 LQKENI. The CDR3 is 15 amino acids. V was clipped by 4 bases and J by 3 bases; unmatched bases: 3. CDR3 amino acids: CASSRSGGDYNEQFF. Written as DNA, the CDR3 is TGTGCCAGCTCACGAAGCGGGGGGGACTACAATGAGCAGTTCTTC.

With respect to this clone: Germline and junction disagree at one end, which may indicate a read error. This rearrangement joins TRBV7-7 to TRBJ2-3, with 7 bases lining up with TRBD2. The CDR3 is 15 residues long. Germline-derived CDR1 and CDR2 are SSHAT and FNYEAQ (reference sequence). Here the CDR3 DNA reads TGTGCTAGCAGCTTAGCGGGCTCCGGAACAGATACGCAGTATTTT. This encodes CASSLAGSGTDTQYF.